These T cell receptor beta chains were read from a single sample in a study of shared clonotypes between healthy human individuals. The data were produced by immunoSEQ multiplex PCR, yet TCRdb's version contains in-frame clones alone and is incomplete. The repertoire includes fewer than 3 million clones, approximately 90% of them detected once, and 0.3% to 0.45% sits in the top ten. The specimen was naive CD4+ T cells from PBMCs. The origin of the receptors is a man aged 18-30 years in good health. Some clones in this sample may be carry-over from other donors' samples. CDR3s include the opening cysteine and the closing phenylalanine or tryptophan. The D gene is left open where the match is weak. Clone size is shown for a subset of rows, as once, few, many or a class of expanded clone.

d_call: -; v_call: TRBV11-3; clone_size: -; j_call: TRBJ2-3; cdr3_aa: CASSNRAEGGDTQYF; cdr3_nt: TGTGCCAGCAGCAACCGGGCCGAAGGGGGAGATACGCAGTATTTT
d_call: TRBD2; v_call: TRBV9; clone_size: -; j_call: TRBJ2-2; cdr3_aa: CASTLGGGGNTGELFF; cdr3_nt: TGTGCCAGCACCCTCGGTGGGGGGGGGAACACCGGGGAGCTGTTTTTT
d_call: -; v_call: TRBV19; clone_size: -; j_call: TRBJ1-4; cdr3_aa: CASSIWQPANEKLFF; cdr3_nt: TGTGCCAGTAGTATTTGGCAGCCCGCAAATGAAAAACTGTTTTTT
d_call: -; v_call: TRBV9; clone_size: -; j_call: TRBJ2-7; cdr3_aa: CASSVRGEGPYEQYF; cdr3_nt: TGTGCCAGCAGCGTAAGAGGCGAAGGCCCCTACGAGCAGTACTTC
d_call: -; v_call: TRBV2; clone_size: -; j_call: TRBJ1-5; cdr3_aa: CASLAGLNQPQHF; cdr3_nt: TGTGCCAGCCTAGCTGGGCTCAATCAGCCCCAGCATTTT
d_call: TRBD1; v_call: TRBV25-1; clone_size: -; j_call: TRBJ2-1; cdr3_aa: CASSELDRGSYNEQFF; cdr3_nt: TGTGCCAGCAGTGAATTAGACAGGGGATCCTACAATGAGCAGTTCTTC
d_call: -; v_call: TRBV6-6; clone_size: -; j_call: TRBJ1-5; cdr3_aa: CASRAGNQPQHF; cdr3_nt: TGTGCCAGCAGGGCAGGGAATCAGCCCCAGCATTTT
d_call: -; v_call: TRBV7-2; clone_size: once; j_call: TRBJ1-1; cdr3_aa: CATRTVPYTEAFF; cdr3_nt: TGTGCCACCAGGACGGTGCCATACACTGAAGCTTTCTTT
d_call: TRBD2; v_call: TRBV10-1; clone_size: -; j_call: TRBJ2-7; cdr3_aa: CASSESMGVGGDYEQYF; cdr3_nt: TGCGCCAGCAGTGAGTCGATGGGTGTGGGGGGGGACTACGAGCAGTACTTC
d_call: TRBD1; v_call: TRBV28; clone_size: -; j_call: TRBJ1-1; cdr3_aa: CATAGTGGTNTEAFF; cdr3_nt: TGTGCCACCGCCGGGACAGGGGGGACGAACACTGAAGCTTTCTTT
d_call: -; v_call: TRBV29-1; clone_size: -; j_call: TRBJ1-2; cdr3_aa: CSVTPGMGYYGYTF; cdr3_nt: TGCAGCGTAACCCCGGGCATGGGCTACTATGGCTACACCTTC
d_call: -; v_call: TRBV28; clone_size: -; j_call: TRBJ1-2; cdr3_aa: CASSFRGGYGYTF; cdr3_nt: TGTGCCAGCAGTTTCCGGGGAGGCTATGGCTACACCTTC
d_call: TRBD2; v_call: TRBV13; clone_size: -; j_call: TRBJ2-1; cdr3_aa: CASSLGLANYNEQFF; cdr3_nt: TGTGCCAGCAGCCTGGGACTAGCGAACTACAATGAGCAGTTCTTC
d_call: -; v_call: TRBV19; clone_size: -; j_call: TRBJ2-7; cdr3_aa: CASRARPASYEQYF; cdr3_nt: TGTGCCAGCCGGGCCCGGCCAGCCTCCTACGAGCAGTACTTC
d_call: TRBD2; v_call: TRBV6-5; clone_size: -; j_call: TRBJ2-7; cdr3_aa: CASSALSGRAGEQYF; cdr3_nt: TGTGCCAGCAGCGCCCTTAGCGGGAGGGCGGGGGAGCAGTACTTC
d_call: TRBD1; v_call: TRBV2; clone_size: -; j_call: TRBJ2-3; cdr3_aa: CASSLQGSRADTQYF; cdr3_nt: TGTGCCAGCAGCTTACAGGGGTCCCGCGCAGATACGCAGTATTTT
d_call: -; v_call: TRBV7-2; clone_size: -; j_call: TRBJ1-1; cdr3_aa: CASSLTHMTGGLKAFF; cdr3_nt: TGTGCCAGCAGCTTGACCCATATGACGGGCGGCCTAAAGGCTTTCTTT
d_call: -; v_call: TRBV7-2; clone_size: once; j_call: TRBJ2-1; cdr3_aa: CASSPLSSYNEQFF; cdr3_nt: TGTGCCAGCAGCCCCCTAAGCTCCTACAATGAGCAGTTCTTC
d_call: -; v_call: TRBV6-5; clone_size: -; j_call: TRBJ2-7; cdr3_aa: CASSLEGDRPYEQYF; cdr3_nt: TGTGCCAGCAGCTTAGAAGGGGACCGTCCCTACGAGCAGTACTTC
d_call: -; v_call: TRBV28; clone_size: -; j_call: TRBJ2-6; cdr3_aa: CASSSSGANVLTF; cdr3_nt: TGTGCCAGCAGTTCTTCTGGGGCCAACGTCCTGACTTTC
d_call: -; v_call: TRBV7-8; clone_size: -; j_call: TRBJ1-5; cdr3_aa: CASSLNSNQPQHF; cdr3_nt: TGTGCCAGCAGCTTAAACAGCAATCAGCCCCAGCATTTT
d_call: -; v_call: TRBV5-4; clone_size: once; j_call: TRBJ2-6; cdr3_aa: CASSPGGSGANVLTF; cdr3_nt: TGTGCCAGCAGCCCCGGGGGCTCTGGGGCCAACGTCCTGACTTTC
d_call: TRBD1; v_call: TRBV27; clone_size: -; j_call: TRBJ1-1; cdr3_aa: CASSGQGANENTEAFF; cdr3_nt: TGTGCCAGCAGTGGACAGGGGGCAAACGAGAACACTGAAGCTTTCTTT